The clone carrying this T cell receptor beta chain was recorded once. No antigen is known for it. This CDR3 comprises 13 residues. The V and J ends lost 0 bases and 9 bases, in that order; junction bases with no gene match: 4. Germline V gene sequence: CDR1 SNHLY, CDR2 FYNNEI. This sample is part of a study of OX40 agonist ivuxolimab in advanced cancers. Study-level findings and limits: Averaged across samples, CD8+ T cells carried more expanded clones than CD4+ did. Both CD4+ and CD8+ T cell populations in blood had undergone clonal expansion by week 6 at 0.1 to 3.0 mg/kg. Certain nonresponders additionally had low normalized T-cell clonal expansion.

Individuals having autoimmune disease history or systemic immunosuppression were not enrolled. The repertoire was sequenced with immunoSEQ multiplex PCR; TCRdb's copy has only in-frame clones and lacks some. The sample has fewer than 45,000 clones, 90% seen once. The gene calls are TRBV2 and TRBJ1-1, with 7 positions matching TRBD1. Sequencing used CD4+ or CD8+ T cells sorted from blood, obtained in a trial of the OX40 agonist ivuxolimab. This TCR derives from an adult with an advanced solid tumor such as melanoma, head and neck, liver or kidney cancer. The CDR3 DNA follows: TGTGCCAGCAGTGAAGCAGGGGGCGAGAAAGCTTTCTTT. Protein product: CASSEAGGEKAFF.